This TCR beta chain originates from a study of blood T cell repertoires in COVID-19. In the study overall: COVID-19 samples, acute and convalescent, were from the United States, Italy and Spain. PBMCs, B-cell-depleted T cells, or T cells provided the cDNA or gDNA that made up the material.

As processed by the authors: It was from reference gene primer amplification that nucleated cell counts were estimated. Assay used: immunoSEQ multiplex PCR; TCRdb lists only in-frame clones, some missing. That table gives V, J and clone size, and the DNA gave D and trimming. The sample includes some 97,000 clones, roughly nine tenths of them seen just once. What was sequenced was peripheral blood. The source of this sequence is a man aged 45-65 years with acute or convalescent COVID-19.

In DNA, the CDR3 is TGTGCCAGCGGCCCCCGGGGGGGTACGCAGTATTTT. Protein: CASGPRGGTQYF. The chain uses TRBV6-2 or TRBV6-3 and TRBJ2-3; 8 bases are shared with TRBD2. Losses at the gene ends were 8 bases for V and 8 bases for J; bases not matched to a gene: 6. Germline V gives CDR1 MNHEY, CDR2 SVGEGT. CDR3 length: 12 residues.